This T cell receptor (beta chain) was captured by sequencing in a study of blood T cell repertoires in COVID-19. Looking at the study overall: Some COVID-19 samples were acute and others convalescent; all came from the United States, Italy and Spain. From T cells, B-cell-depleted T cells, or PBMCs came the material, which was cDNA or gDNA.

In the original processing: Reference gene primers were amplified, and this amplification served to estimate nucleated cell counts. Using immunoSEQ multiplex PCR, the repertoire was profiled, and TCRdb retains in-frame clones only, with some absent. V, J and clone size reflect that table, while D and trimming were determined from the DNA. The table includes about 140,000 clones, approximately 86% detected once. Germline lookup yields CDR1 KGHDR and CDR2 SFDVKD. The CDR3 is 14 residues long. V gave up 5 bases and J gave up 4 bases; unmatched junction bases: 2. The clonotype originates from an older woman with acute or convalescent COVID-19. The rearrangement uses TRBV24-1 and TRBJ1-1; 11 bases map to TRBD1. The source material was peripheral blood. CDR3 in DNA: TGTGCCACCAGTGCGGGACAGGGGGGCACTGAAGCTTTCTTT. Protein sequence: CATSAGQGGTEAFF.